This T cell receptor (beta chain) is drawn from a study of T cell clonality in common variable immunodeficiency. The study, taken as a whole, reports: Fewer deletions and N-nucleotide insertions were reportedly seen in common variable immunodeficiency TCR beta sequences.

This table comes from immunoSEQ multiplex PCR, and its TCRdb copy is limited to in-frame clones, with some not included. Observed in the sample are roughly 33,000 clones, none of them singletons. Germline CDR1 reads KGHSH; CDR2 reads LQKENI. The junction had 15 bases not matched to a gene; V was cut back by 3 bases and J by 7 bases. CDR3 length: 19 residues. In regard to this clone: Its antigen is not known. The CDR3 end falls 3 residues outside the read, so it is completed with the germline J gene.

This clonotype originated in a human donor with common variable immunodeficiency. The gene calls are TRBV18 and TRBJ1-6; 10 nucleotides line up with TRBD1. Input material: peripheral blood mononuclear cells. The CDR3 reads CASSPSGRFGTGENSPLHF. CDR3 DNA, as far as it was read: TGTGCCAGCTCACCCTCGGGGCGGTTCGGGACAGGGGAAAATTCACCC.